Described below is a single T cell receptor (beta chain) sequence and its context. Its antigen remains unidentified. No much larger clonotype is one base removed from it; base qualities were not supplied. This entry comes from a study of blood T cell repertoires in COVID-19 (dated by TCRdb to about 2020). Regarding the research as a whole: The collaborator samples originated in the United States, Italy and Spain and spanned the acute and convalescent phases of COVID-19. The prospective study material was composed of cDNA or gDNA derived from T cells, B-cell-depleted T cells, or PBMCs. Subjects who had been exposed to COVID-19, were actively infected with it, or had recovered from it provided the deeply sampled blood TCRbeta repertoires that made up the dataset. The repertoires were made available in a free public database intended to serve as a resource for research on the immune response to SARS-CoV-2. Samples were obtained from the ongoing ImmuneRACE study (first 160 participants) and from 1,254 subjects provided by 6 global collaborators. Nearly every sample came with metadata listing a de-identified subject ID, COVID-19 status, age in years and sex. Where available, HLA class I and class II types were taken from metadata supplied by the sample provider and were not determined by assay-based typing. Broad study findings and their caveats: Clinical and demographic metadata were provided uncurated, with the amount varying by source and participant.

TCRbeta CDR3 regions were amplified from genomic DNA using the immunoSEQ Assay, a bias-controlled multiplex PCR. Per the source publication's procedure: Within the assay, amplification of reference gene primers was used to estimate how many nucleated cells each sample contained. To quantify the absolute abundance of each unique TCRbeta CDR3 rearrangement, sequence reads were collapsed and filtered. Productive Simpson clonality was computed per sample as the square root of Simpson's diversity index over productive rearrangements. TCRdb obtained this table from immuneACCESS and retained in-frame rearrangements with V and J assigned. These tables miss some clones; where compared with another copy, unresolved V genes account for less than half of the shortfall, and the remainder is unexplained. D and trimming come from the DNA, and the V and J calls and clone size come from that table. This sample has 200,000 to 300,000 clones in its table, and 86% of those were observed once. About 10% of the sample rests with the top ten.

The germline V gene (reference sequence) specifies LGHDT as CDR1 and YNNKEL as CDR2. The CDR3, from cysteine to phenylalanine, totals 13 residues. Solely the CDR3 DNA is kept, with 39 bases framed from the first base. V and J lose 4 bases and 3 bases, and a span of 9 bases separates them. A second Seattle source provided samples from volunteer blood donors who had recovered from COVID-19. The collaborating institutions used their own protocols to collect whole blood in K2EDTA tubes. For TCRbeta analysis, collaborators shipped samples as frozen whole blood, isolated PBMCs, or DNA extracted from either of those sample types.

Sequenced sample: peripheral blood. The receptor's source is a man aged 40-55 years who had recovered from COVID-19. The chain joins TRBV3-1 (or the pseudogene TRBV3-2) to TRBJ2-5; the D region possibly corresponds to TRBD1 (6 bases align). The DNA sequence is as follows: TGTGCCAGCAGCCCCCGGACAGAAGAGACCCAGTACTTC. This translates into CASSPRTEETQYF.